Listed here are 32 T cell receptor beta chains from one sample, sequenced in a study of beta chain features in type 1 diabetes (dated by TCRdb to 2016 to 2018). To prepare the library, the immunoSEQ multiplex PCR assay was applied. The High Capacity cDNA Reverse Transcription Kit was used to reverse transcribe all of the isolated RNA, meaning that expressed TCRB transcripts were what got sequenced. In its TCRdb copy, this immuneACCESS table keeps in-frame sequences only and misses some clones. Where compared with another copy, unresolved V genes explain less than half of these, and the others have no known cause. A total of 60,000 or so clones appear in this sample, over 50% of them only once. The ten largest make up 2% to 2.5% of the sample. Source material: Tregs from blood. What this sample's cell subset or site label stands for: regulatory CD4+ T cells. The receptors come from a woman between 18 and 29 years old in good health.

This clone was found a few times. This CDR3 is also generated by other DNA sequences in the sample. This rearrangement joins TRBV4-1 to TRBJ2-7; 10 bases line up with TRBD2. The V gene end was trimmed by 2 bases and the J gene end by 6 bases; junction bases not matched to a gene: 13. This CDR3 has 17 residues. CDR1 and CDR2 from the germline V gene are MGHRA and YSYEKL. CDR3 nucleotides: TGCGCCAGCAGCCAAAGAGCATTGTCGGGACTAGCGAGCGAGCAGTACTTC. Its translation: CASSQRALSGLASEQYF.

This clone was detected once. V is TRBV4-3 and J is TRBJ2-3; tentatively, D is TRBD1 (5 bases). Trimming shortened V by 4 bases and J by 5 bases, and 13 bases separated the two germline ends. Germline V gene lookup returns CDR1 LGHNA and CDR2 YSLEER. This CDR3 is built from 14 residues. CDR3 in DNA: TGCGCCAGCAGCCGAGAAGGGGCCAGAGATACGCAGTATTTT. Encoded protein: CASSREGARDTQYF.

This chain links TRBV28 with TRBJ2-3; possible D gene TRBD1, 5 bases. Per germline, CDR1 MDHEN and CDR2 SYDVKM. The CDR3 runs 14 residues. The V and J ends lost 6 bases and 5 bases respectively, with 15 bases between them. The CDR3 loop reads CASRPQGRVDTQYF. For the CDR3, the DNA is TGTGCCAGCAGACCTCAGGGAAGAGTAGATACGCAGTATTTT.

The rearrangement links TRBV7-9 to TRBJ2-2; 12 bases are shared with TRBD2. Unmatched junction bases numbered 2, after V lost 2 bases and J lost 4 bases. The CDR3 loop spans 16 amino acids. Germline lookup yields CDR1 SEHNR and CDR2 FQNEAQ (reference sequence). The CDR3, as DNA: TGTGCCAGCAGCTTAAAACTAGCGGGGGGCACCGGGGAGCTGTTTTTT. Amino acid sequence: CASSLKLAGGTGELFF.

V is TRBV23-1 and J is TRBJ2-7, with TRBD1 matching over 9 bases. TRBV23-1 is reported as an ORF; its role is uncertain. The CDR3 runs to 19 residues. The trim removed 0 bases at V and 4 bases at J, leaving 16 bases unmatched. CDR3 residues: CASSQSAVGDRGFLYEQYF. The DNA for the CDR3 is TGCGCCAGCAGTCAATCGGCGGTCGGAGACAGGGGGTTTCTATACGAGCAGTACTTC.

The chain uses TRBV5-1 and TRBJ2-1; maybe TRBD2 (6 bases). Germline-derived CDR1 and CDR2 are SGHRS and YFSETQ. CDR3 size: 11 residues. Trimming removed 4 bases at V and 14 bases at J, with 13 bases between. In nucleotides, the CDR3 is TGCGCCAGCAGCATTACTAGCCCGAAGTTCTTC. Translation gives CASSITSPKFF.

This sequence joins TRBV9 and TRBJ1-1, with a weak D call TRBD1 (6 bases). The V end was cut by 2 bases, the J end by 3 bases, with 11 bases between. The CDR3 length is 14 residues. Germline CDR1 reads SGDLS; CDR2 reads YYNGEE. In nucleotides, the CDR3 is TGTGCCAGCAGCGTTACAGGGTCGGACACTGAAGCTTTCTTT. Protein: CASSVTGSDTEAFF. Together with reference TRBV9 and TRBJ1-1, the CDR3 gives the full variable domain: DSGVTQTPKHLITATGQRVTLRCSPRSGDLSVYWYQQSLDQGLQFLIQYYNGEERAKGNILERFSAQQFPDLHSELNLSSLELGDSALYFCASSVTGSDTEAFFGQGTRLTVV.

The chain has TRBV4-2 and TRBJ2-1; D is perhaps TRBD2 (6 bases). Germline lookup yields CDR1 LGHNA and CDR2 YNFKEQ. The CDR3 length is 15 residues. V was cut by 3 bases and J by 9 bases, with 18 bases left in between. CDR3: CASSQSTRILPEQFF. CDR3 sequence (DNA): TGTGCCAGCAGCCAGTCGACTAGGATTCTGCCTGAGCAGTTCTTC.

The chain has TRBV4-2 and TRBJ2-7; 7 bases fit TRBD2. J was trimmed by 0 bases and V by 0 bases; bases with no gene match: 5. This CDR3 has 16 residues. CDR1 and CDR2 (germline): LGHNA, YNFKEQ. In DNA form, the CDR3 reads TGTGCCAGCAGCCAAGATCTAGCTAGCGGCTCCTACGAGCAGTACTTC. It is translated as CASSQDLASGSYEQYF.

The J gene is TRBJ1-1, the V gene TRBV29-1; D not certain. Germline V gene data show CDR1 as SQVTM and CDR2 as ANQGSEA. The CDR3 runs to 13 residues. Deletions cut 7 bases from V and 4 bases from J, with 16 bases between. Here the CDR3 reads CSAYEVRGTEAFF. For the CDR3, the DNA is TGCAGCGCCTACGAGGTTCGGGGCACTGAAGCTTTCTTT.

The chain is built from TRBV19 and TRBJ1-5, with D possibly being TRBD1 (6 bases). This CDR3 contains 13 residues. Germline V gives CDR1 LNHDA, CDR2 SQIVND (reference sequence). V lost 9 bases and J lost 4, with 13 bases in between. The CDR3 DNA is TGTGCCAGCACTGACAGGTTTAATCAGCCCCAGCATTTT. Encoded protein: CASTDRFNQPQHF.

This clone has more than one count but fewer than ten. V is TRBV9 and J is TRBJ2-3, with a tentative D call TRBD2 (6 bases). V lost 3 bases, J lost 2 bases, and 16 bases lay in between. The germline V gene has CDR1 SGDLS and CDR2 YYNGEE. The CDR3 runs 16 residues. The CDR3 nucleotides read TGTGCCAGCAGCGAGGGGACTCCCGGGAACACAGATACGCAGTATTTT. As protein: CASSEGTPGNTDTQYF.

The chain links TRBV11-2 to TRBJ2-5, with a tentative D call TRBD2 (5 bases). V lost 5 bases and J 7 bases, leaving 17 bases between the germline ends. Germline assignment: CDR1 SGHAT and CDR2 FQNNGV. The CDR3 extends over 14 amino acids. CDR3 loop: CASSPIGGIRTQYF. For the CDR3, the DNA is TGTGCCAGCAGCCCTATTGGAGGCATAAGGACCCAGTACTTC.

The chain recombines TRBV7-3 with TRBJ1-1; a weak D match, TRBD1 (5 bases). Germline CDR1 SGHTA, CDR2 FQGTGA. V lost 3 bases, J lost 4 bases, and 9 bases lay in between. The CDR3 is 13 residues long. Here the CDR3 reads CASSLLQATEAFF. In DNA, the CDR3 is TGTGCCAGCAGCTTGTTACAGGCCACTGAAGCTTTCTTT.

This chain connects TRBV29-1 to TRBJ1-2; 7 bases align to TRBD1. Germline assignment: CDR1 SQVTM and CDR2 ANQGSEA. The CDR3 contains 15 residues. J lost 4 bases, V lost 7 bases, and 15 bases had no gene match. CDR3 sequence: CSGLGTDSQVYGYTF. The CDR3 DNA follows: TGCAGCGGTCTCGGGACAGATTCCCAGGTCTATGGCTACACCTTC.

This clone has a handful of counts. CDR3 residues: CASSLGLPFHNEQFF. Written as DNA, the CDR3 is TGTGCCAGCAGCTTAGGGCTCCCATTCCACAATGAGCAGTTCTTC. The chain has TRBV7-2 and TRBJ2-1, with D uncertain. Germline CDR1 SGHTA, CDR2 FQGNSA. Trimming left V 1 base short and J 5 bases short, with 12 bases between. This CDR3 is 15 amino acids long.

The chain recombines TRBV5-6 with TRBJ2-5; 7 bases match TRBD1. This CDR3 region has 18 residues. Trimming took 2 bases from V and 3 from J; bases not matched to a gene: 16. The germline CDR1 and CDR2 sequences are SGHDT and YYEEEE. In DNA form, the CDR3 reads TGTGCCAGCAGCTTACGAGTTAATTCATTGGGGACAGAAGAGACCCAGTACTTC. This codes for CASSLRVNSLGTEETQYF. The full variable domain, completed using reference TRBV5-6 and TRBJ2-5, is DAGVTQSPTHLIKTRGQQVTLRCSPKSGHDTVSWYQQALGQGPQFIFQYYEEEERQRGNFPDRFSGHQFPNYSSELNVNALLLGDSALYLCASSLRVNSLGTEETQYFGPGTRLLVL.

The CDR3: CASSESGGVNGYTF. The CDR3 DNA reads TGTGCCAGCAGTGAATCAGGGGGCGTCAATGGCTACACCTTC. The chain has TRBV6-1 and TRBJ1-2; 8 positions agree with TRBD1. CDR3 length: 14 amino acids. V was clipped by 2 bases and J by 6 bases; unmatched bases: 5. Germline assignment: CDR1 MNHNS and CDR2 SASEGT.

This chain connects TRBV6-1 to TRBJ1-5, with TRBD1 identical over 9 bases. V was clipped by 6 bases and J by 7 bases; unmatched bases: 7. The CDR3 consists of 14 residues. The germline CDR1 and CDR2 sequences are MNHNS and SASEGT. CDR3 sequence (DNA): TGTGCCAGCAGGATGGGACAGGGAGGCCAGCCCCAGCATTTT. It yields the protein CASRMGQGGQPQHF.

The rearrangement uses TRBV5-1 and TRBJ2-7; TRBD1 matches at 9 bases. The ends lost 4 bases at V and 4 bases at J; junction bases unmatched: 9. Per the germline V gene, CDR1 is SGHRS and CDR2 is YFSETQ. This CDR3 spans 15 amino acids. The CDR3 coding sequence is TGCGCCAGCAGCCCGGGACAGGGAGGGTTATACGAGCAGTACTTC. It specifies CASSPGQGGLYEQYF.

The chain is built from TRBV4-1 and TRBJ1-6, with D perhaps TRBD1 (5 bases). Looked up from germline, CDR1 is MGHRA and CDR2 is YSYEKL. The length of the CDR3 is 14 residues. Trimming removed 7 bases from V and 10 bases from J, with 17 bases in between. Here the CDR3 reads CASNSGVWGSPLHF. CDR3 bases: TGCGCCAGCAACTCGGGGGTCTGGGGATCACCCCTCCACTTT.

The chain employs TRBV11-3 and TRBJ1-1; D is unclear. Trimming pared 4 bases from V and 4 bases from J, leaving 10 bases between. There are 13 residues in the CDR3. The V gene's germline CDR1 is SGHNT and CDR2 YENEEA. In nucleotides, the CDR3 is TGTGCCAGCAGCTCAAGCAGCGGCACTGAAGCTTTCTTT. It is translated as CASSSSSGTEAFF.

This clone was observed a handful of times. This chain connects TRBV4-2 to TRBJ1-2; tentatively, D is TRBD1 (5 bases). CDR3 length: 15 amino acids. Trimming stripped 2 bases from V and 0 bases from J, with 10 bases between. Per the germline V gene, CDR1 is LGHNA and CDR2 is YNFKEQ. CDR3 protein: CASSQMQGTNYGYTF. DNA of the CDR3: TGTGCCAGCAGCCAAATGCAGGGAACTAACTATGGCTACACCTTC.

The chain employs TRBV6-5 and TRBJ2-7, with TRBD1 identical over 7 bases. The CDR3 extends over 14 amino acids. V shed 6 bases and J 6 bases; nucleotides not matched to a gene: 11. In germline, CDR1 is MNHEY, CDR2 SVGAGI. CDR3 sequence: CASRAGGRTAEQYF. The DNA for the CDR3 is TGTGCCAGCAGGGCAGGGGGTAGGACAGCCGAGCAGTACTTC.

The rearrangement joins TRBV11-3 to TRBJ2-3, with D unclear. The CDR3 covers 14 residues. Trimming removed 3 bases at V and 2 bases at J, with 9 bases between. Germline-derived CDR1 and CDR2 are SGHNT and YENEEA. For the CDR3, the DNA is TGTGCCAGCAGCTTTACCAGTATCACAGATACGCAGTATTTT. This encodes CASSFTSITDTQYF.

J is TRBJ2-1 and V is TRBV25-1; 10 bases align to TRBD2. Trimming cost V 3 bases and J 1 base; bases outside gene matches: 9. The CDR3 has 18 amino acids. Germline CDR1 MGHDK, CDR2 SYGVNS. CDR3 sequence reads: CASSDTSGKSVSYNEQFF. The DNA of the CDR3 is TGTGCCAGCAGTGACACTAGCGGGAAAAGCGTATCCTACAATGAGCAGTTCTTC.

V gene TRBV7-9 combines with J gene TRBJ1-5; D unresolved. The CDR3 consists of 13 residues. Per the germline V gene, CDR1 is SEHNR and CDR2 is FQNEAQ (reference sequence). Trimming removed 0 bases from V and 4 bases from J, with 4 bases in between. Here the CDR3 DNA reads TGTGCCAGCAGCTTAGCGAGGAATCAGCCCCAGCATTTT. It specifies CASSLARNQPQHF.

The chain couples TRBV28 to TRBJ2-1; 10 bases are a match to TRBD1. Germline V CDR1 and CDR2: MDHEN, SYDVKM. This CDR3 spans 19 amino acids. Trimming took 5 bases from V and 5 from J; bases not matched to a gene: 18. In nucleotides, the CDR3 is TGTGCCAGCAGTCCCCCCGGACAGGGGGTTATGGGATCTAACAATGAGCAGTTCTTC. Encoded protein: CASSPPGQGVMGSNNEQFF.

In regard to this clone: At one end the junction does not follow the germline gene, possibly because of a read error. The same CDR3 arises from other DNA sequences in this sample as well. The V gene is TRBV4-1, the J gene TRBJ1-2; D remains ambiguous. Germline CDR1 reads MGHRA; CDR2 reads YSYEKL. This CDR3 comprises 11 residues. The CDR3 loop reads CASSQDLGYTF. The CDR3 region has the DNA TGTGCCAGCAGCCAAGACCTTGGCTACACCTTC.

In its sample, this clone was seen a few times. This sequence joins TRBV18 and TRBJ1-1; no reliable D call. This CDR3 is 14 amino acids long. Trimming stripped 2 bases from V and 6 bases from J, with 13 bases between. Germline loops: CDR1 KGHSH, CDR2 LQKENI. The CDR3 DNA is TGTGCCAGCTCACCAGATAGATTCGGTTCTGAAGCTTTCTTT. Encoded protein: CASSPDRFGSEAFF.

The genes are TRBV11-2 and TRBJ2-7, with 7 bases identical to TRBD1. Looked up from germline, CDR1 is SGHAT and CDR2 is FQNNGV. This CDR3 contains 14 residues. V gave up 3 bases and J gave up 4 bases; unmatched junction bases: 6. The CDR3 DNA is TGTGCCAGCAGCTTTGGAGGCAGGGGGTACGAGCAGTACTTC. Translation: CASSFGGRGYEQYF.

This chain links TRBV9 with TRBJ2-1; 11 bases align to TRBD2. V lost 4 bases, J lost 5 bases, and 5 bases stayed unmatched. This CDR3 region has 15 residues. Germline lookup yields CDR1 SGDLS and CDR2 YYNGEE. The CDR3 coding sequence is TGTGCCAGCAGCTTCCATAGCGGGGGGGACAATGAGCAGTTCTTC. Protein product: CASSFHSGGDNEQFF.